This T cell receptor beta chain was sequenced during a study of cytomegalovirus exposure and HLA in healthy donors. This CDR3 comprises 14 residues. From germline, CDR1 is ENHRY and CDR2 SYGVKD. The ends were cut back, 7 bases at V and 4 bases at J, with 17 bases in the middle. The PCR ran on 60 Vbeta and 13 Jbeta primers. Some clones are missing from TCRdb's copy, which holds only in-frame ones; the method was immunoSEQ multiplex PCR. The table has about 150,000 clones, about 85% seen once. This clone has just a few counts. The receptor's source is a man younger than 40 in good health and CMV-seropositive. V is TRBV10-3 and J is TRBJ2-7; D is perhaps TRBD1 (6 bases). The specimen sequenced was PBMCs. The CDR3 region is CAITKDREAYEQYF. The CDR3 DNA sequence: TGTGCCATCACCAAGGACAGAGAGGCTTACGAGCAGTACTTC.